This TCR beta chain was found in a study of naive and memory T cell subsets. Study-level results: From naive to CM, EM and EMRA, diversity decreased and Gini increased.

Cells stained for CD3, CD4, CD8, CD45RA, CD27 and viability were sorted into four CD45RA/CD27 subsets. This clonotype was picked up a small number of times. Antigen unknown. Both TRBC1 and TRBC2 were covered by a beta constant-region primer of two equimolar oligonucleotides. TCRdb re-derived calls from the UMI-ligation and nested PCR reads in MiXCR, one entry per CDR3 protein. The sample contains tens of thousands of distinct CDR3 sequences, more than 6.5% of which appear only once. V lost 6 bases and J lost 9; bases outside the gene matches: 9. Germline loops: CDR1 SQVTM, CDR2 ANQGSEA. The CDR3 runs to 12 residues.

Sequencing used central memory CD4+ T cells from blood. The receptor was derived from a human donor in good health. V is TRBV29-1 and J is TRBJ2-3, with 7 bases identical to TRBD1. The CDR3 here is CSVRTDRATQYF. The CDR3 DNA reads as TGCAGCGTCCGAACCGACAGGGCAACGCAGTATTTT.